Reported below is one TCR beta chain. Its matching antigen is unknown. The entry originates in a study of cytomegalovirus exposure and HLA in healthy donors. Study-wide findings and caveats: With further analysis later on, most CMV-associated TCR beta chains appeared HLA-restricted. The likely origin of a cluster of highly shared sequence variants was a sequencing artifact. Relative to the approximately 700-donor mean, N-insertions were reportedly fewer in an Asian-associated ancestry cluster in a later analysis. CMV serostatus alone was available as immune exposure information.

PCR was performed using 60 Vbeta and 13 Jbeta primers. Using immunoSEQ multiplex PCR, the repertoire was profiled, and TCRdb retains in-frame clones only, with some absent. The data show more than 150,000 clones, with approximately 85% seen just once and roughly 1.5% held by the top ten. V was pared by 4 bases and J by 6 bases, with 15 bases between. The CDR3 has 14 amino acids. Germline-derived CDR1 and CDR2 are SGDLS and YYNGEE. The sequenced sample was PBMCs. The rearrangement joins TRBV9 to TRBJ2-3, with a weak D call TRBD1 (6 bases). The sequence came from a girl aged 5-17 years in good health and CMV-seropositive. CDR3: CASSTTQGFDTQYF. Here the CDR3 DNA reads TGTGCCAGCAGCACCACTCAGGGGTTTGATACGCAGTATTTT.